The 22 T cell receptor beta chains below were found in one sample sequenced in a study of beta chain features in type 1 diabetes. Expressed TCRB transcripts were sequenced because the isolated RNA had all been reverse transcribed beforehand. Only in-frame clones appear in the TCRdb table, and some are missing; sequencing was by immunoSEQ multiplex PCR. The sample has roughly 230,000 clones, around 9.9% seen once; the top ten hold around 0.017%. Study findings and constraints: Within each of all four CD4+ subsets, Type 1 diabetes patients had TCRB CDR3s that were moderately but significantly shorter.

The antigens for these receptors are not known. Sequencing was performed on naive CD4+ T cells from blood. These receptors all stem from a man younger than 40 with type 1 diabetes.

The chain has TRBV2 and TRBJ1-1; D call uncertain. The germline V and J ends were trimmed by 5 bases and 0 bases, with 10 bases remaining between them. Per germline, CDR1 SNHLY and CDR2 FYNNEI. This CDR3 has 14 residues. CDR3 bases: TGTGCCAGCAGTCGGGAGAATATGAACACTGAAGCTTTCTTT. Translating it yields CASSRENMNTEAFF. Full variable domain (remainder filled in from reference TRBV2 and TRBJ1-1): EPEVTQTPSHQVTQMGQEVILRCVPISNHLYFYWYRQILGQKVEFLVSFYNNEISEKSEIFDDQFSVERPDGSNFTLKIRSTKLEDSAMYFCASSRENMNTEAFFGQGTRLTVV.

The rearrangement links TRBV29-1 to TRBJ2-3; 9 bases line up with TRBD1. The trim removed 5 bases at V and 3 bases at J, leaving 9 bases unmatched. CDR1 is SQVTM and CDR2 is ANQGSEA in the germline V gene. The CDR3 runs to 15 residues. The CDR3 is CSVSLGQGLTDTQYF. CDR3 in DNA: TGCAGCGTTTCTCTTGGACAGGGGTTAACAGATACGCAGTATTTT.

This chain links TRBV4-1 with TRBJ2-1; D is perhaps TRBD2 (5 bases). CDR1 is MGHRA, CDR2 YSYEKL, per germline. Deletions cut 1 base from V and 4 bases from J, with 17 bases between. This CDR3 comprises 17 residues. CDR3 coding DNA: TGCGCCAGCAGCCAAGGGTTTCGGGGAAAATTTTACAATGAGCAGTTCTTC. It encodes CASSQGFRGKFYNEQFF.

This chain uses TRBV5-1 with TRBJ2-1, with 8 bases fitting TRBD2. The J segment lost 5 bases and the V segment lost 7 bases, leaving 14 bases of the junction unmatched. CDR3 size: 16 residues. Germline V gives CDR1 SGHRS, CDR2 YFSETQ. CDR3 sequence: CASVWNQRGPNNEQFF. The DNA of the CDR3 is TGCGCCAGCGTTTGGAATCAGCGGGGGCCCAACAATGAGCAGTTCTTC. Supplemented by reference TRBV5-1 and TRBJ2-1, the full variable domain reads KAGVTQTPRYLIKTRGQQVTLSCSPISGHRSVSWYQQTPGQGLQFLFEYFSETQRNKGNFPGRFSGRQFSNSRSEMNVSTLELGDSALYLCASVWNQRGPNNEQFFGPGTRLTVL.

This clone was detected a few times. The chain carries TRBV5-4 and TRBJ2-7; no reliable D call. Deletions cut 5 bases from V and 5 bases from J, with 17 bases between. The CDR3 runs to 14 residues. Germline loops: CDR1 SGHNT, CDR2 YYREEE (reference sequence). The CDR3: CASSSVITRDEQYF. In DNA, the CDR3 is TGTGCCAGCAGTTCCGTCATTACTCGGGACGAGCAGTACTTC. The complete variable domain, with remaining parts taken from reference TRBV5-4 and TRBJ2-7, reads ETGVTQSPTHLIKTRGQQVTLRCSSQSGHNTVSWYQQALGQGPQFIFQYYREEENGRGNFPPRFSGLQFPNYSSELNVNALELDDSALYLCASSSVITRDEQYFGPGTRLTVT.

This clone occurred a few times. The V and J genes are TRBV2 and TRBJ2-1; the match to TRBD1 covers 9 bases. The CDR3 is 16 amino acids. CDR1 SNHLY and CDR2 FYNNEI come from the germline V gene. With 5 bases clipped from V and 6 bases from J, the junction kept 11 bases outside the gene matches. CDR3 nucleotide sequence: TGTGCCAGCAGTCCACAGGGGACAGGGTTACTCAATGAGCAGTTCTTC. It encodes CASSPQGTGLLNEQFF.

The CDR3 DNA sequence: TGTGCCAGCAGCGCCATGGGACAGGGGACGCACTACGAGCAGTACTTC. Protein sequence: CASSAMGQGTHYEQYF. The genes are TRBV7-2 and TRBJ2-7, with 10 bases aligning to TRBD1. This CDR3 contains 16 residues. Unmatched junction bases numbered 10, after V lost 5 bases and J lost 3 bases. Germline V gene sequence: CDR1 SGHTA, CDR2 FQGNSA.

This chain uses TRBV30 with TRBJ2-3; maybe TRBD1 (6 bases). The CDR3 loop spans 12 amino acids. Per the germline V gene, CDR1 is GTSNPN and CDR2 is SVGIG (reference sequence). V lost 3 bases to trimming and J lost 5 bases, with 9 bases between them. The CDR3 here is CAWSLTGDTQYF. For the CDR3, the DNA is TGTGCCTGGAGCCTGACAGGAGATACGCAGTATTTT.

This chain uses TRBV29-1 with TRBJ1-1; D gene uncertain. The CDR3 spans 11 residues. Germline V gives CDR1 SQVTM, CDR2 ANQGSEA. The V gene lost 6 bases and the J gene lost 4 bases, with 9 bases spanning the gap. The CDR3 bases are TGCAGCGTATCCACCGGCACTGAAGCTTTCTTT. As protein: CSVSTGTEAFF.

A few counts support this clone. The chain uses TRBV6-1 and TRBJ2-1, with D possibly matching TRBD2 (6 bases). Germline V gene sequence: CDR1 MNHNS, CDR2 SASEGT. The V end lost 5 bases, the J end lost 4 bases, and 12 bases lay between the germline ends. This CDR3 is built from 14 residues. CDR3 in amino acids: CASSRSSEYNEQFF. The CDR3 nucleotides read TGTGCCAGCAGTAGGTCTAGCGAATACAATGAGCAGTTCTTC.

The chain recombines TRBV18 with TRBJ2-5, with TRBD1 matching 10 bases. The CDR3 contains 17 residues. With V trimmed by 3 bases and J by 1 base, 8 bases remained unmatched. Germline V gene lookup returns CDR1 KGHSH and CDR2 LQKENI. The CDR3: CASSPRIGTGAQETQYF. CDR3 sequence (DNA): TGTGCCAGCTCACCGAGGATTGGGACAGGGGCCCAAGAGACCCAGTACTTC.

The V call is TRBV4-2, the J call TRBJ1-3; possibly TRBD1 for D (5 bases). CDR1 and CDR2 from the germline V gene are LGHNA and YNFKEQ. Trimming removed 3 bases from V and 2 bases from J, with 11 bases in between. The CDR3 totals 15 residues. CDR3 bases: TGTGCCAGCAGCCATGACAGCGTCACTGGAAACACCATATATTTT. Its protein is CASSHDSVTGNTIYF.

This rearrangement joins TRBV4-3 to TRBJ2-7; 8 positions agree with TRBD1. CDR1 is LGHNA and CDR2 is YSLEER in the germline V gene. J gave up 6 bases and V 0 bases, and 7 bases lay outside the gene matches. CDR3 length equals 15 residues. CDR3 nucleotides: TGCGCCAGCAGCCAAGACGGGCAGGGGGCCGGCGAGCAGTACTTC. Translating it yields CASSQDGQGAGEQYF.

This clone was seen more than once but under ten times. This chain uses TRBV5-4 with TRBJ1-2; the match to TRBD1 covers 11 bases. V dropped 5 bases and J dropped 7; count of bases not matched to a gene: 10. Germline V gene lookup returns CDR1 SGHNT and CDR2 YYREEE (reference sequence). There are 15 residues in the CDR3. The CDR3 nucleotides are TGTGCCAGCAGTCAGGACAGGGGGCGGAGAAGTGGCTACACCTTC. Its translation: CASSQDRGRRSGYTF. Supplemented by reference TRBV5-4 and TRBJ1-2, the full variable domain reads ETGVTQSPTHLIKTRGQQVTLRCSSQSGHNTVSWYQQALGQGPQFIFQYYREEENGRGNFPPRFSGLQFPNYSSELNVNALELDDSALYLCASSQDRGRRSGYTFGSGTRLTVV.

This clone turned up a few times. The genes are TRBV4-1 and TRBJ1-4, with D uncertain. The V end was cut by 3 bases, the J end by 8 bases, with 10 bases between. Germline-derived CDR1 and CDR2 are MGHRA and YSYEKL. The CDR3 covers 13 residues. The CDR3 nucleotides are TGCGCCAGCAGCCAGGTGAATGGCGAAAAACTGTTTTTT. Its protein product is CASSQVNGEKLFF.

A few counts support this clone. The rearrangement links TRBV7-9 to TRBJ2-7, with D possibly matching TRBD1 (5 bases). Germline CDR1 SEHNR, CDR2 FQNEAQ (reference sequence). This CDR3 has 14 residues. V lost 5 bases to trimming and J lost 1 base, with 12 bases between them. DNA for the CDR3: TGTGCCAGCAGCCCAAACAGGCGATCCTACGAGCAGTACTTC. Encoded protein: CASSPNRRSYEQYF.

The genes are TRBV7-2 and TRBJ1-2, with D perhaps TRBD1 (5 bases). CDR1 is SGHTA, CDR2 FQGNSA, per germline. There are 12 residues in the CDR3. V lost 6 bases, J lost 4 bases, and 9 bases lay in between. Here the CDR3 reads CASSFQGYGYTF. The CDR3 DNA sequence: TGTGCCAGCAGTTTTCAGGGCTATGGCTACACCTTC.

The chain is built from TRBV30 and TRBJ2-3; 11 bases are shared with TRBD2. There are 14 residues in the CDR3. Germline V CDR1 and CDR2: GTSNPN, SVGIG (reference sequence). Unmatched junction bases numbered 2, after V lost 2 bases and J lost 4 bases. The CDR3 loop reads CAWSLAGGPDTQYF. In DNA, the CDR3 is TGTGCCTGGAGTTTAGCGGGGGGGCCAGATACGCAGTATTTT.

V gene TRBV9 combines with J gene TRBJ1-1, with no clear D. The CDR3 has 13 residues. Germline V lookup: CDR1 SGDLS, CDR2 YYNGEE. Trimming took 1 base from V and 0 from J, leaving 4 bases between them. The CDR3 is CASSVHLNTEAFF. CDR3 DNA: TGTGCCAGCAGCGTACATTTGAACACTGAAGCTTTCTTT.

This clone has more than one count but fewer than ten. The rearrangement joins TRBV14 to TRBJ1-4; maybe TRBD1 (6 bases). Germline CDR1 and CDR2: SGHDN and FVKESK. With 5 bases removed from V and 8 bases from J, the gap between germline ends came to 15 bases. The CDR3 has 14 amino acids. CDR3 in DNA: TGTGCCAGCAGCAAAGGGGGTACTAGAGAAAAACTGTTTTTT. It specifies CASSKGGTREKLFF.

V is TRBV2 and J is TRBJ2-1; the D gene is possibly TRBD2 (6 bases). The V end was cut by 6 bases, the J end by 4 bases, with 10 bases between. Germline V gene data show CDR1 as SNHLY and CDR2 as FYNNEI. CDR3 length: 13 residues. The CDR3 protein is CASRDYSYNEQFF. The CDR3 bases are TGTGCCAGCAGGGACTACTCTTACAATGAGCAGTTCTTC.

This clone was detected only a few times. The chain is built from TRBV11-2 and TRBJ1-4; no definite D call. The V end was cut by 5 bases, the J end by 7 bases, with 17 bases between. The CDR3 runs to 15 residues. Per the germline V gene, CDR1 is SGHAT and CDR2 is FQNNGV. CDR3 sequence reads: CASSQSPGFREKLFF. The CDR3 DNA reads as TGTGCCAGCAGCCAAAGTCCGGGGTTTCGTGAAAAACTGTTTTTT.